This T cell receptor (beta chain) was identified during a study of regulatory T cells in long-lasting Graves disease. Study at large: Antithyroid drugs had been given to newly diagnosed Graves' patients for under 3 months.

With regard to this clonotype: Its antigen is not known.

The study, taken as a whole, reports: TRBV28, TRBJ1-2 and TRBJ2-5 were favored in persistent disease.

Investigators prepared the TCR beta libraries by applying iRepertoire HTBI primers and Arm-PCR of CDR3 regions. TCRdb analysed the multiplex PCR reads with MiXCR anew, one entry per CDR3 protein. The table lists around 400,000 distinct CDR3 sequences, 15% of them singletons, with about a fifth in the top ten. Germline CDR1 reads DFQATT; CDR2 reads SNEGSKA (reference sequence). The CDR3 length is 17 residues. V dropped 0 bases and J dropped 5 bases, with 23 bases sitting between them. This sample's time point: newly diagnosed GD, antithyroid drugs for less than 3 months. The TCR library used RNA extracted from PBMCs. The guidelines of the American Thyroid Association were the basis for diagnosing Graves' disease. The peripheral blood volume drawn was about 9 milliliters, and it was collected into EDTA tubes.

V gene TRBV20-1 combines with J gene TRBJ2-7; D not certain. The sequence was collected from a female donor with Graves disease. The source material was peripheral blood mononuclear cells (PBMCs), sampled at new diagnosis, from a patient treated with antithyroid drugs. The CDR3 loop is CSARDLETRSRGDEQYF. CDR3 DNA sequence: TGCAGTGCTAGAGATCTGGAGACACGGTCCCGTGGAGACGAGCAGTACTTC.